This TCR beta chain appears in the sequencing data of a study of shared clonotypes between healthy human individuals. At the level of the study: Each donor had three CD4 naive, three CD4 memory, two CD8 naive and one CD8 memory plate.

General study findings and limits: It was only blood that was sampled, and tissue repertoires likely differ.

It was across several immunoSEQ plates that each subset's genomic DNA was evenly split. The assay was immunoSEQ multiplex PCR, and TCRdb's table has in-frame clones only and misses some. Found here are 600,000 to 750,000 clones, 90% of them singletons; the top ten hold 30% to 35%. Per the germline V gene, CDR1 is MDHEN and CDR2 is SYDVKM. The CDR3 is 13 amino acids. Regarding this clone: Its antigen is still unknown.

The chain uses TRBV28 and TRBJ2-5; TRBD2 might be the D (5 bases). The J call may not be correct, given that the DNA end is closer to TRBJ2-7. The sample taken for sequencing was memory CD8+ T cells from PBMCs. As for subset: CD45RO+ cells pooled with CCR7-negative TemRA cells. This receptor was identified in a man aged 18 to 29 in good health. Some clones in this sample may be carry-over from other donors' samples. CDR3 nucleotide sequence: TGTGCCAGTATGGCCGCAGGCGGGTACGAGCAGTACTTC. It translates to CASMAAGGYEQYF.